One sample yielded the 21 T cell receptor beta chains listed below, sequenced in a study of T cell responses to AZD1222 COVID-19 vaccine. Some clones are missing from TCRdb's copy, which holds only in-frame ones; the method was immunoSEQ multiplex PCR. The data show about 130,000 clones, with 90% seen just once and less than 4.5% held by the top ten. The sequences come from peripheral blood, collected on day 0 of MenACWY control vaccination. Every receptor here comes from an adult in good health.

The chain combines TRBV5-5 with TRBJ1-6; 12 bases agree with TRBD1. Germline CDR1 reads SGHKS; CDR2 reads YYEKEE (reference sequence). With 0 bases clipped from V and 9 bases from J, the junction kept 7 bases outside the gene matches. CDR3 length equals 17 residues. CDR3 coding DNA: TGTGCCAGCAGCTTGGGAACCGGGACAGGGGGCGGTTCACCCCTCCACTTT. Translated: CASSLGTGTGGGSPLHF.

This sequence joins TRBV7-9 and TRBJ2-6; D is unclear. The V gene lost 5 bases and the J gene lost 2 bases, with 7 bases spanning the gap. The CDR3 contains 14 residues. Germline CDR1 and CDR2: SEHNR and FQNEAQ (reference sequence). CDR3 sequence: CASSHPPGANVLTF. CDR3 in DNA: TGTGCCAGCAGCCACCCCCCTGGGGCCAACGTCCTGACTTTC.

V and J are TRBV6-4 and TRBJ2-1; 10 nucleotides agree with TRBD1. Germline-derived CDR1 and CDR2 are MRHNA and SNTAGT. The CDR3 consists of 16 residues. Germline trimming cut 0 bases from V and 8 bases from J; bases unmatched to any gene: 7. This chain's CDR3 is CASSDSGGTGEDEQFF. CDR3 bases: TGTGCCAGCAGTGACTCCGGTGGGACAGGGGAGGATGAGCAGTTCTTC.

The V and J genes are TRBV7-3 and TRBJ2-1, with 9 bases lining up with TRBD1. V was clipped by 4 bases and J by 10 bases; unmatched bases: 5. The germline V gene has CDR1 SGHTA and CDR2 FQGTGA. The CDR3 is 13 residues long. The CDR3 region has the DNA TGTGCCAGCAGCTCACAGGGGGCGGAGGAGCAGTTCTTC. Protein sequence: CASSSQGAEEQFF.

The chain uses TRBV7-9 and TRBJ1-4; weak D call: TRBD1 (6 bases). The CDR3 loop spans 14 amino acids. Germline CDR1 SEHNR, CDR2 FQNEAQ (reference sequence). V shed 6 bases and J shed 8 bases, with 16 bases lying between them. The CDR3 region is CASSSRGEGEKLFF. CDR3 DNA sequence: TGTGCCAGCAGTTCAAGGGGGGAGGGAGAAAAACTGTTTTTT.

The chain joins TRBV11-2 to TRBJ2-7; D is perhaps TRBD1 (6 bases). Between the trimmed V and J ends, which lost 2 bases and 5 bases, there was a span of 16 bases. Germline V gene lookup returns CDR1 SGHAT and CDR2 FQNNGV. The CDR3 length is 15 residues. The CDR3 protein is CASSLQSQGLDEQYF. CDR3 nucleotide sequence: TGTGCCAGCAGCTTACAGTCACAGGGTTTGGACGAGCAGTACTTC.

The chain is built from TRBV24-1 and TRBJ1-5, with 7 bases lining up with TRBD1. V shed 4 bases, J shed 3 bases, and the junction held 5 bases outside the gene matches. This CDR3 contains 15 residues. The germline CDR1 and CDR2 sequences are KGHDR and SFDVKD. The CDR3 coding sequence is TGTGCCACCAGTGACCCCAGGGGGGCCAATCAGCCCCAGCATTTT. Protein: CATSDPRGANQPQHF.

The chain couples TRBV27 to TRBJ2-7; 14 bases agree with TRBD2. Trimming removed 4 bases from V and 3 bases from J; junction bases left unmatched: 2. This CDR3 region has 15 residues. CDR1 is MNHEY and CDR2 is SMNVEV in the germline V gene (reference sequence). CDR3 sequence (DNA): TGTGCCAGCAGTTACGGGACTAGCGGGAGCTACGAGCAGTACTTC. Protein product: CASSYGTSGSYEQYF.

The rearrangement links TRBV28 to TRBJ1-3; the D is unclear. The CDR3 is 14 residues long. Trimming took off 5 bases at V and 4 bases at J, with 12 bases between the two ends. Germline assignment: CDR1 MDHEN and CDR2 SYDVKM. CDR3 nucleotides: TGTGCCAGCAGTACACGCACTTCAGGAAACACCATATATTTT. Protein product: CASSTRTSGNTIYF.

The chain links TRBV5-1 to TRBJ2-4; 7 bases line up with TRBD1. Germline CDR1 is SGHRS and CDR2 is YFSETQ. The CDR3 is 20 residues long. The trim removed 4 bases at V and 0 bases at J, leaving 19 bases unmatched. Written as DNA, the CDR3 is TGCGCCAGCAGCCCGCCGGGTTTGGGGACAGACGTACTAGCCAAAAACATTCAGTACTTC. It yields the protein CASSPPGLGTDVLAKNIQYF.

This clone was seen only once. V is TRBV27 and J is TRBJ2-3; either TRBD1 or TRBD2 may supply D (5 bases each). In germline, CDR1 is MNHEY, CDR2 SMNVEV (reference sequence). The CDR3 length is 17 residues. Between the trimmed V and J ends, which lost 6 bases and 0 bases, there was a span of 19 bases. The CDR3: CASRPIPRDGSTDTQYF. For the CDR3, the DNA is TGTGCCAGCAGACCGATCCCCCGGGACGGAAGCACAGATACGCAGTATTTT.

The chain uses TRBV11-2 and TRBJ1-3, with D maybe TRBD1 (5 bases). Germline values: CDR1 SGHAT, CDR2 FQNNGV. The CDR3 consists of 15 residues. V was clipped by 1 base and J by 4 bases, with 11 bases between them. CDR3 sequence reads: CASSLVLGLGNTIYF. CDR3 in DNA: TGTGCCAGCAGCTTAGTACTGGGGCTCGGAAACACCATATATTTT.

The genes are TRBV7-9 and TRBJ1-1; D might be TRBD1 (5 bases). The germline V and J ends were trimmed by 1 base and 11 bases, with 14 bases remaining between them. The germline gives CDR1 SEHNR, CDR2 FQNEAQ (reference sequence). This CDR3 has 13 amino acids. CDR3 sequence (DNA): TGTGCCAGCAGCTTAGTGGGGGGAGAGAAGGCTTTCTTT. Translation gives CASSLVGGEKAFF. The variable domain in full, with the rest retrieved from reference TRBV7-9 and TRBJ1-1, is DTGVSQNPRHKITKRGQNVTFRCDPISEHNRLYWYRQTLGQGPEFLTYFQNEAQLEKSRLLSDRFSAERPKGSFSTLEIQRTEQGDSAMYLCASSLVGGEKAFFGQGTRLTVV.

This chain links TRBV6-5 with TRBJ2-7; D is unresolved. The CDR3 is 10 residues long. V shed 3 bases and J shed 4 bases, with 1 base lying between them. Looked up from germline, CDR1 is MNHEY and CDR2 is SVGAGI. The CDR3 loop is CASSYYEQYF. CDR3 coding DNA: TGTGCCAGCAGTTATTACGAGCAGTACTTC.

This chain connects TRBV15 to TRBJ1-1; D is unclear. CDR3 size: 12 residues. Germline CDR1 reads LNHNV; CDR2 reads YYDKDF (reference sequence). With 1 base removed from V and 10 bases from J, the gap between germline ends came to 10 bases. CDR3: CATSRGKGGAFF. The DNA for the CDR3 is TGTGCCACCAGCAGAGGGAAGGGTGGAGCTTTCTTT.

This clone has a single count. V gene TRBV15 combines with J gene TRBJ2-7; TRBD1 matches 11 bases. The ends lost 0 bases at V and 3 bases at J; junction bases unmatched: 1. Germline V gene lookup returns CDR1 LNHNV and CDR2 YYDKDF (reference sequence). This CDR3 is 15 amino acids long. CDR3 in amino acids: CATSRDGTGGYEQYF. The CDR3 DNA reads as TGTGCCACCAGCAGAGACGGGACAGGGGGCTACGAGCAGTACTTC.

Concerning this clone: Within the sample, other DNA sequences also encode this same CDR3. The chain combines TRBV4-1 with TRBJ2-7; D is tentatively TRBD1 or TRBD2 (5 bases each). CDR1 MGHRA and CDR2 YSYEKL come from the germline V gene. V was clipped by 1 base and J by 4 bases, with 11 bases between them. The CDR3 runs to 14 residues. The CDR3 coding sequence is TGCGCCAGCAGCCAAGGTAGAGGGACGTACGAGCAGTACTTC. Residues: CASSQGRGTYEQYF.

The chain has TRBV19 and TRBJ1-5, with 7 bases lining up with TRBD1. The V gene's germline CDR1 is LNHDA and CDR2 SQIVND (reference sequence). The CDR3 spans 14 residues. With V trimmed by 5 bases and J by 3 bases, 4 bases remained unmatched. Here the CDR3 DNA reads TGTGCCAGTAGTCCAGGACAGGTCAATCAGCCCCAGCATTTT. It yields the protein CASSPGQVNQPQHF.

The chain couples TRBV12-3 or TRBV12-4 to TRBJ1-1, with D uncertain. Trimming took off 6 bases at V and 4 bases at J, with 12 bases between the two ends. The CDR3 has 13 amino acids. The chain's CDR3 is CASRPRTVTEAFF. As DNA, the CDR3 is TGTGCCAGCAGACCCCGCACGGTCACTGAAGCTTTCTTT.

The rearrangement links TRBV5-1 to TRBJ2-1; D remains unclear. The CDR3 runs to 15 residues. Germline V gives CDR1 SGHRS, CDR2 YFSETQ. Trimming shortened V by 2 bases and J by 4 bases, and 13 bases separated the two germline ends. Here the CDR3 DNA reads TGCGCCAGCAGCTTAACAAGGTCTCCGTACAATGAGCAGTTCTTC. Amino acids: CASSLTRSPYNEQFF.

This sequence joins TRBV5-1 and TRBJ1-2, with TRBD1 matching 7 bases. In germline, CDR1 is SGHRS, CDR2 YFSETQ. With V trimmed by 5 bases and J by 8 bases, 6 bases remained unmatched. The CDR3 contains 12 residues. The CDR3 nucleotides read TGCGCCAGCAGGGATCCAGGGGGAGGCTACACCTTC. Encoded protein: CASRDPGGGYTF.